Detailed here is one TCR beta chain. TCRdb's table, derived via immunoSEQ multiplex PCR, lists solely in-frame clones and lacks some. Of 220,000 or so clones in the sample, roughly 84% were seen once. The data are from a study of blood T cell repertoires in COVID-19. The source of this sequence is a woman of 80 years or more with acute or convalescent COVID-19. Sequenced: peripheral blood.

The CDR3 loop reads CASRSGQGSRPLHF. DNA for the CDR3: TGTGCCAGCAGGTCGGGACAGGGGAGTCGACCCCTCCACTTT. The rearrangement uses TRBV7-9 and TRBJ1-6, with 10 positions matching TRBD1. The CDR3 is 14 amino acids. Germline V gene data show CDR1 as SEHNR and CDR2 as FQNEAQ (reference sequence). Trimming at V came to 6 bases and at J to 12 bases, leaving 8 bases not matched to a gene. Full variable domain (missing parts from reference TRBV7-9 and TRBJ1-6): DTGVSQNPRHKITKRGQNVTFRCDPISEHNRLYWYRQTLGQGPEFLTYFQNEAQLEKSRLLSDRFSAERPKGSFSTLEIQRTEQGDSAMYLCASRSGQGSRPLHFGNGTRLTVT.